The clone carrying this T cell receptor beta chain has only a few counts. What it binds is not known. This CDR3 comprises 12 residues. Germline CDR1 and CDR2: DFQATT and SNEGSKA (reference sequence). The trim removed 5 bases at V and 2 bases at J, leaving 2 bases unmatched. This record comes from a study of CD8+CD57+ T cells in acquired aplastic anemia. Whole-study findings and limits: A significant difference in CD8+ Simpson's diversity between patients and controls was not found.

Patients included in sequencing had previously demonstrated CD8+CD57+ cell expansion by flow cytometry. TCR beta VDJ and CDR3 profiles were obtained from a genomic DNA template. TCRdb independently ran MiXCR on the reads; one entry per CDR3 protein. The sample records under 200,000 distinct CDR3 sequences, just under 50% being singletons. Sequencing used sorted CD4+, CD8+, or CD8+CD57+ T cells (not recorded which) from PBMCs. The chain joins TRBV20-1 to TRBJ2-5; 7 bases are shared with TRBD1. The sequence was obtained from a human donor with aplastic anemia. This chain's CDR3 is CSAGTVQETQYF. The DNA of the CDR3 is TGCAGTGCTGGGACAGTACAAGAGACCCAGTACTTC.